Listed below are T cell receptor beta chains from one sample, sequenced in a study of T cell repertoires in cytomegalovirus infection. TCRdb used MiXCR to reprocess the reads, holding one entry per CDR3 protein. The data show 400,000 or so distinct CDR3 sequences, about a sixth seen once. Sequenced: PBMCs. Source of these receptors: a human donor in good health (CMV status not recorded). Some clones in this sample may be carry-over from other donors' samples. Both conserved end residues are part of each CDR3. Each record gives: J gene, V gene, D gene, clone size, CDR3 DNA, CDR3 protein. A D gene is named only where the DNA matches it firmly. Rows may omit the clone size; those that give it use once, few, many or a size class.

J: TRBJ2-5
V: TRBV7-2
D: TRBD1
size: many
DNA: TGTGCCAGCAGCTTAAGTCCCAGGGGGAGAGAGACCCAGTACTTC
CDR3: CASSLSPRGRETQYF

J: TRBJ2-4
V: TRBV20-1
D: -
size: -
DNA: TGCAGTGCCTGGGAACCGGGCCGACAGAACATTCAGTACTTC
CDR3: CSAWEPGRQNIQYF

J: TRBJ2-5
V: TRBV5-4
D: TRBD2
size: -
DNA: TGTGCCAGCAGCTTTCCGGGACTAGCAGCTGTAGGGACCCAGTACTTC
CDR3: CASSFPGLAAVGTQYF

J: TRBJ1-5
V: TRBV7-2
D: TRBD1
size: many
DNA: TGTGCCAGCAGCTTAGAGACAGGGTTCGGCGTCCGACAGCCCCAGCATTTT
CDR3: CASSLETGFGVRQPQHF

J: TRBJ1-4
V: TRBV5-3
D: -
size: -
DNA: TGTGCCAGCAGCAATGGCGTCAGTAATGAAAAACTGTTTTTT
CDR3: CASSNGVSNEKLFF

J: TRBJ2-7
V: TRBV5-5
D: -
size: many
DNA: TGTGCCAGCAGCTTCGAGACCAACAACGAGCAGTACTTC
CDR3: CASSFETNNEQYF

J: TRBJ2-5
V: TRBV7-2
D: -
size: many
DNA: TGTGCCAGCAGTTCAACTCCATACCATGAGACCCAGTACTTC
CDR3: CASSSTPYHETQYF

J: TRBJ2-7
V: TRBV19
D: -
size: -
DNA: TGTGCCAGCAAGTTGGGGAGCGGCCCCTACGAGCAGTACTTC
CDR3: CASKLGSGPYEQYF

J: TRBJ2-1
V: TRBV29-1
D: -
size: -
DNA: TGCAGCGCACACCTACAGCGGGCTCGGTATGAGCAGTTCTTC
CDR3: CSAHLQRARYEQFF

J: TRBJ2-7
V: TRBV18
D: TRBD2
size: few
DNA: TGTGCCAGCTCGCCGGGACTAGCGGACCCCTACGAGCAGTACTTC
CDR3: CASSPGLADPYEQYF

J: TRBJ2-3
V: TRBV30
D: -
size: few
DNA: TGTGCCTGGAGTGCCCGCACCGTAAGGGCAGATACGCAGTATTTT
CDR3: CAWSARTVRADTQYF

J: TRBJ1-1
V: TRBV19
D: -
size: few
DNA: TGTGCCAGTAGATCGACAGGCCTCACAGCTTTCTTT
CDR3: CASRSTGLTAFF

J: TRBJ1-1
V: TRBV6-5
D: TRBD1
size: -
DNA: TGTGCCAGCAGTCTCCGGGACAGTGCCTTGAACACTGAAGCTTTCTTT
CDR3: CASSLRDSALNTEAFF

J: TRBJ2-7
V: TRBV7-2
D: TRBD1
size: many
DNA: TGTGCCAGCAGCATTGGACAGGGCTGGGGCGAGCAGTACTTC
CDR3: CASSIGQGWGEQYF

J: TRBJ2-2
V: TRBV6-2/TRBV6-3
D: -
size: -
DNA: TGTGCCAGCAGTCGGACTCACGGGACCGGGGAGCTGTTTTTT
CDR3: CASSRTHGTGELFF